The rows below give T cell receptor beta chains drawn from one sample of a study of cytomegalovirus exposure and HLA in healthy donors. Only in-frame clones appear in the TCRdb table, and some are missing; sequencing was by immunoSEQ multiplex PCR. The table includes roughly 180,000 clones, 85% detected once. The sample taken for sequencing was PBMCs. The origin of the receptors is a boy aged 2 to 10 in good health and CMV-seronegative. CDR3s include the opening cysteine and the closing phenylalanine or tryptophan. A D gene is named only where the DNA matches it firmly. Where a row states a size, it is once, few, many or the class of an expanded clone; other rows omit it.

v_call: TRBV4-1
clone_size: NA
d_call: TRBD2
j_call: TRBJ2-3
cdr3_nt: TGCGCCAGCAGCCAAGATCTATCTAGCGGGGGTCCGCGGGATACGCAGTATTTT
cdr3_aa: CASSQDLSSGGPRDTQYF

v_call: TRBV18
clone_size: NA
d_call: NA
j_call: TRBJ1-1
cdr3_nt: TGTGCCAGCTCACCGAGCAGGGACACTGAAGCTTTCTTT
cdr3_aa: CASSPSRDTEAFF

v_call: TRBV2
clone_size: NA
d_call: TRBD1
j_call: TRBJ2-5
cdr3_nt: TGTGCCAGCAGTGTAGGACAGGGGGGCTGGGGAGAGACCCAGTACTTC
cdr3_aa: CASSVGQGGWGETQYF

v_call: TRBV28
clone_size: once
d_call: NA
j_call: TRBJ2-1
cdr3_nt: TGTGCCAGCAGGACACTAGGCGGTGGTGGCAATGAGCAGTTCTTC
cdr3_aa: CASRTLGGGGNEQFF

v_call: TRBV4-1
clone_size: NA
d_call: TRBD2
j_call: TRBJ2-1
cdr3_nt: TGCGCCAGCAGCCAAGAAGGGACTAGCGGGAACTACAATGAGCAGTTCTTC
cdr3_aa: CASSQEGTSGNYNEQFF

v_call: TRBV9
clone_size: NA
d_call: NA
j_call: TRBJ2-2
cdr3_nt: TGTGCCAGCAGCCCAGGGTTTACCGCGAACACCGGGGAGCTGTTTTTT
cdr3_aa: CASSPGFTANTGELFF

v_call: TRBV19
clone_size: few
d_call: NA
j_call: TRBJ2-7
cdr3_nt: TGTGCCAGTAGTATCCCCGGGACAACCTACGAGCAGTACTTC
cdr3_aa: CASSIPGTTYEQYF

v_call: TRBV13
clone_size: NA
d_call: TRBD2
j_call: TRBJ2-5
cdr3_nt: TGTGCCAGCAGCGAAGGACTAGCGGAAGAGACCCAGTACTTC
cdr3_aa: CASSEGLAEETQYF

v_call: TRBV6-5
clone_size: NA
d_call: NA
j_call: TRBJ1-2
cdr3_nt: TGTGCCTCTAACCCCTTGAGAGGCTATGGCTACACCTTC
cdr3_aa: CASNPLRGYGYTF

v_call: TRBV6-6
clone_size: NA
d_call: NA
j_call: TRBJ2-2
cdr3_nt: TGTGCCAGCAGTAATCCGGGCGGGGAGCTGTTTTTT
cdr3_aa: CASSNPGGELFF

v_call: TRBV6-1
clone_size: once
d_call: NA
j_call: TRBJ1-5
cdr3_nt: TGTGCCAGCAGTGAACAAAACAATCAGCCCCAGCATTTT
cdr3_aa: CASSEQNNQPQHF

v_call: TRBV19
clone_size: few
d_call: TRBD2
j_call: TRBJ2-3
cdr3_nt: TGTGCCAGTAGTATAAAATGGCGGGAGGTCACAGATACGCAGTATTTT
cdr3_aa: CASSIKWREVTDTQYF

v_call: TRBV28
clone_size: NA
d_call: TRBD1
j_call: TRBJ1-6
cdr3_nt: TGTGCCAGCAGCCCCGGACAGGGAAATTCACCCCTCCACTTT
cdr3_aa: CASSPGQGNSPLHF

v_call: TRBV7-9
clone_size: NA
d_call: TRBD1
j_call: TRBJ2-5
cdr3_nt: TGTGCCAGCAGCCCCACCGGGACAGTGTACCAAGAGACCCAGTACTTC
cdr3_aa: CASSPTGTVYQETQYF

v_call: TRBV4-1
clone_size: once
d_call: NA
j_call: TRBJ2-7
cdr3_nt: TGCGCCAGCAGCCAAGATCTCCGCTACGAGCAGTACTTC
cdr3_aa: CASSQDLRYEQYF

v_call: TRBV2
clone_size: NA
d_call: TRBD1
j_call: TRBJ1-4
cdr3_nt: TGTGCCAGCACCCCGACAGGGGGTGGTGAAAAACTGTTTTTT
cdr3_aa: CASTPTGGGEKLFF

v_call: TRBV5-4
clone_size: NA
d_call: NA
j_call: TRBJ2-1
cdr3_nt: TGTGCCAGCAGCTCCGTGGGCAGGAATGAGCAGTTCTTC
cdr3_aa: CASSSVGRNEQFF

v_call: TRBV5-1
clone_size: NA
d_call: TRBD2
j_call: TRBJ2-2
cdr3_nt: TGCGCCAGCAGTTCTCTAGCGGGAGCCTACACCGGGGAGCTGTTTTTT
cdr3_aa: CASSSLAGAYTGELFF

v_call: TRBV30
clone_size: NA
d_call: NA
j_call: TRBJ2-2
cdr3_nt: TGTGCCTGGAGGGGACAGAACACCGGGGAGCTGTTTTTT
cdr3_aa: CAWRGQNTGELFF

v_call: TRBV5-6
clone_size: NA
d_call: TRBD2
j_call: TRBJ2-3
cdr3_nt: TGTGCCAGCAGCTTGGTGGCTAGCGGGAGTCAAGATACGCAGTATTTT
cdr3_aa: CASSLVASGSQDTQYF

v_call: TRBV6-1
clone_size: NA
d_call: TRBD2
j_call: TRBJ2-5
cdr3_nt: TGTGCCAGCAGTGAAGAGAGCGGGAGGGGGGAGACCCAGTACTTC
cdr3_aa: CASSEESGRGETQYF

v_call: TRBV28
clone_size: NA
d_call: NA
j_call: TRBJ2-7
cdr3_nt: TGTGCCAGCAGTACCCGAGGGAGGAGCTCCTACGAGCAGTACTTC
cdr3_aa: CASSTRGRSSYEQYF

v_call: TRBV28
clone_size: NA
d_call: NA
j_call: TRBJ1-2
cdr3_nt: TGTGCCAGCAGCACCACAGGGTTATGGGGCTACACCTTC
cdr3_aa: CASSTTGLWGYTF

v_call: TRBV19
clone_size: once
d_call: NA
j_call: TRBJ2-6
cdr3_nt: TGTGCCAGTAGCCTCCCTTTCCAGGGTCTTAATGGGGCCAACGTCCTGACTTTC
cdr3_aa: CASSLPFQGLNGANVLTF